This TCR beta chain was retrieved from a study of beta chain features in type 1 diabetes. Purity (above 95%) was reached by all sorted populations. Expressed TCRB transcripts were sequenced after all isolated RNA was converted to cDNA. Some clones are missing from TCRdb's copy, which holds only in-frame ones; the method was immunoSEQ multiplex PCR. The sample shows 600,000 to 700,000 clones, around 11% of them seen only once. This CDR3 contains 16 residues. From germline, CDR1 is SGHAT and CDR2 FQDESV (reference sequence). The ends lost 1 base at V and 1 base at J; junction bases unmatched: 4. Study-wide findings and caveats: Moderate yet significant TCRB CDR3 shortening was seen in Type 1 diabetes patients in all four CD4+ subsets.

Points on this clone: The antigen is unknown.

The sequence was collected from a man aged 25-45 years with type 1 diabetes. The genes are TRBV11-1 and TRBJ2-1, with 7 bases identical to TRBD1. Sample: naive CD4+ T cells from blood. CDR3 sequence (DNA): TGTGCCAGCAGCTTAGGACAGGGCGGGTCCTACAATGAGCAGTTCTTC. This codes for CASSLGQGGSYNEQFF.